This T cell receptor beta chain was sequenced for a study of Ad26.COV2.S vaccination and SARS-CoV-2 variants. At the level of the study: The donor participated in the COV1001 trial, in its Ad26.COV2.S arm.

Produced via immunoSEQ multiplex PCR; TCRdb's table is partial and in-frame only. The sample records 410,000 or so clones, roughly 90% being singletons. Details on this clone: Antigen: not known.

J lost 1 base, V lost 3 bases, and 15 bases had no gene match. Looked up from germline, CDR1 is SGDLS and CDR2 is YYNGEE. CDR3 length: 19 amino acids. As for treatment: roughly 19 received Ad26.COV2.S at low or high dose, single or two shots; five or six received placebo; per-sample allocation not given. The study sampled participants on day 63 after the first vaccine or placebo injection. In Boston, an adult donor aged 18-55 years took part. Study-wide points: Vaccine and placebo groups showed comparable non-spike TCR breadth. The placebo group had lower spike-specific TCR breadth than the vaccine recipients did.

The sequence came from a person aged 18-60 years who received the Ad26.COV2.S COVID-19 vaccine or a placebo. The chain joins TRBV9 to TRBJ2-5; 10 bases map to TRBD2. This material consisted of peripheral blood, taken in a trial of Ad26.COV2.S vaccine versus placebo. The CDR3 reads CASSDAGTSVGGPQETQYF. The CDR3 DNA reads as TGTGCCAGCAGCGACGCCGGGACTAGCGTGGGAGGGCCCCAAGAGACCCAGTACTTC.